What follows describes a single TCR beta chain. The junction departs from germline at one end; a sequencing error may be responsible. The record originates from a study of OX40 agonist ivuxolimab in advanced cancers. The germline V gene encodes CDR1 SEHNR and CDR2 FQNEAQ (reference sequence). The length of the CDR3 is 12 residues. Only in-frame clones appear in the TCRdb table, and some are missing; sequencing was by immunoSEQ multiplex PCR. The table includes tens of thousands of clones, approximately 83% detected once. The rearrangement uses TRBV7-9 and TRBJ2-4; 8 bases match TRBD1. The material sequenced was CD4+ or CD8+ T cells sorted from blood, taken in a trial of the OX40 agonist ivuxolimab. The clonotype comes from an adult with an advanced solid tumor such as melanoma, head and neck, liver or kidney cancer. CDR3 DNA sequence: TGTGCCAGCAGCTTAGAGGACAGGGAAACCAGCTTC. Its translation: CASSLEDRETSF.